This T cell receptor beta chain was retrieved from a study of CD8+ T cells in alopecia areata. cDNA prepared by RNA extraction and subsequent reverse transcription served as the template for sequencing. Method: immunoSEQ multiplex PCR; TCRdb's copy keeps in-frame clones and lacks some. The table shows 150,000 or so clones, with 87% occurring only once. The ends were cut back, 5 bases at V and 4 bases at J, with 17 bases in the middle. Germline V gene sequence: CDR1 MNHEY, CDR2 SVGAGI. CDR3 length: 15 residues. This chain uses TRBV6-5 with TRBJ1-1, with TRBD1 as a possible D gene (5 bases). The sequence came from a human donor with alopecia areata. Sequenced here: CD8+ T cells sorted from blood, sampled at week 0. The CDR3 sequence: CASSLLGLGGTEAFF. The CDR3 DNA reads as TGTGCCAGCAGTCTTCTAGGGCTGGGGGGCACTGAAGCTTTCTTT.